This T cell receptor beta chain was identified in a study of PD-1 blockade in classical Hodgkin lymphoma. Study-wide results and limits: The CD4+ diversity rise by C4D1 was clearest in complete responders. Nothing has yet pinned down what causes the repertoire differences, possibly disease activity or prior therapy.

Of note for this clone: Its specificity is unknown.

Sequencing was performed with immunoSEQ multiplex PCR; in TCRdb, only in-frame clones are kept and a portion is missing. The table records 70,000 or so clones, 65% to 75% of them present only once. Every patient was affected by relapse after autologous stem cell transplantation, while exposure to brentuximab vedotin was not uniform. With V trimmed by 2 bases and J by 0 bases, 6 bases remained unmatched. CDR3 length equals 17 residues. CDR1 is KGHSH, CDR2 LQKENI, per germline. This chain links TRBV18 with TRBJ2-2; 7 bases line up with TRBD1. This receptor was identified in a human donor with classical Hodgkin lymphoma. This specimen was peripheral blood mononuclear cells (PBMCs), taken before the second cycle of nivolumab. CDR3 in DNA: TGTGCCAGCTCACCATTACAGGGGATGGCGAACACCGGGGAGCTGTTTTTT. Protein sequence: CASSPLQGMANTGELFF.